The 10 T cell receptor beta chains reported below all come from one sample, sequenced in a study of shared clonotypes between healthy human individuals. Data came from immunoSEQ multiplex PCR; TCRdb stores just in-frame clones and leaves some out. The profile shows over a million clones, 95% to 99% of them singletons. Sequencing input: naive CD4+ T cells sorted from blood. Subset specified: CD45RA+ positively selected. The receptors shown here come from a man between 25 and 39 years old in good health.

The genes are TRBV5-4 and TRBJ2-1; 11 nucleotides agree with TRBD2. Germline V gene data show CDR1 as SGHNT and CDR2 as YYREEE (reference sequence). The length of the CDR3 is 15 residues. The V gene end was trimmed by 0 bases and the J gene end by 8 bases; junction bases not matched to a gene: 4. The chain's CDR3 is CASSLALSGRDEQFF. DNA for the CDR3: TGTGCCAGCAGCTTGGCCCTTAGCGGGAGGGATGAGCAGTTCTTC. Complete variable domain (other parts from reference TRBV5-4 and TRBJ2-1): ETGVTQSPTHLIKTRGQQVTLRCSSQSGHNTVSWYQQALGQGPQFIFQYYREEENGRGNFPPRFSGLQFPNYSSELNVNALELDDSALYLCASSLALSGRDEQFFGPGTRLTVL.

This clone appeared a single time. The CDR3 region is CASRGTEGTQYF. The CDR3 DNA reads as TGCGCCAGCAGGGGGACAGAGGGTACGCAGTATTTT. The chain uses TRBV10-2 and TRBJ2-3; 7 nucleotides align to TRBD1. CDR3 length: 12 amino acids. Germline assignment: CDR1 WSHSY and CDR2 SAAADI. Trimming took 6 bases from V and 8 from J; bases not matched to a gene: 5.

V usage is TRBV4-2 and J usage is TRBJ2-5; the D gene is possibly TRBD1 (5 bases). Looked up from germline, CDR1 is LGHNA and CDR2 is YNFKEQ. Trimming removed 4 bases from V and 1 base from J, with 13 bases in between. The CDR3 length is 15 residues. The DNA for the CDR3 is TGTGCCAGCAGCCGCTTTCCAGGGCTCCAAGAGACCCAGTACTTC. Its translation: CASSRFPGLQETQYF.

Concerning this clone: Different DNA sequences within this sample yield the same CDR3. The chain links TRBV5-4 to TRBJ2-1; 9 nucleotides agree with TRBD1. V dropped 5 bases and J dropped 3; count of bases not matched to a gene: 6. The germline V gene encodes CDR1 SGHNT and CDR2 YYREEE (reference sequence). The CDR3 runs to 15 residues. CDR3 sequence: CASSSGQGNYNEQFF. CDR3 bases: TGTGCCAGCAGTTCCGGACAGGGGAACTACAATGAGCAGTTCTTC.

In this sample, this clone turned up once. The rearrangement links TRBV11-2 to TRBJ1-5; unclear D gene. Germline V lookup: CDR1 SGHAT, CDR2 FQNNGV. V lost 2 bases, J lost 3 bases, and 8 bases lay in between. CDR3 length: 14 residues. The CDR3 spells CASSLSTYNQPQHF. CDR3 DNA sequence: TGTGCCAGCAGCTTAAGTACCTACAATCAGCCCCAGCATTTT.

The chain links TRBV10-3 to TRBJ1-5; no firm D call. V lost 0 bases and J lost 4, with 16 bases in between. CDR1 and CDR2 (germline): ENHRY, SYGVKD. The CDR3 spans 17 residues. The CDR3 spells CAISESIVGTANQPQHF. DNA of the CDR3: TGTGCCATCAGTGAGTCGATAGTGGGAACCGCTAATCAGCCCCAGCATTTT.

This clone appeared once. CDR3 sequence: CASSPTPRQETYEQYF. CDR3 DNA sequence: TGTGCCAGCAGCCCAACCCCGAGACAGGAGACCTACGAGCAGTACTTC. The chain combines TRBV21-1 with TRBJ2-7; the table's D call of TRBD1 was not tested on the DNA. TRBV21-1 is classified as a pseudogene. This CDR3 is 16 amino acids long.

This clone has a single count. V gene TRBV6-9 combines with J gene TRBJ2-1; D may be TRBD2 (5 bases). V was trimmed by 5 bases and J by 4 bases, leaving 15 bases between them. The length of the CDR3 is 15 residues. Germline CDR1 MNHGY, CDR2 SVAAGI. The CDR3 region has the DNA TGTGCCAGCAGTCATAAACTAGGAGCTTACAATGAGCAGTTCTTC. This encodes CASSHKLGAYNEQFF.

V and J are TRBV5-1 and TRBJ2-3; 13 bases are a match to TRBD2. CDR1 SGHRS and CDR2 YFSETQ come from the germline V gene. The CDR3 has 15 amino acids. The trim removed 5 bases at V and 2 bases at J, leaving 2 bases unmatched. CDR3 DNA: TGCGCCAGCAGGGGACTAGCGGGGTACACAGATACGCAGTATTTT. This sequence encodes CASRGLAGYTDTQYF.

The V gene is TRBV5-1, the J gene TRBJ2-5, with D perhaps TRBD1 or TRBD2 (5 bases each). The CDR3 consists of 16 residues. Trimming shortened V by 3 bases and J by 2 bases, and 17 bases separated the two germline ends. Germline V gene sequence: CDR1 SGHRS, CDR2 YFSETQ. The CDR3 loop reads CASSSIFRDGQETQYF. The CDR3 DNA follows: TGCGCCAGCAGCTCCATTTTCCGGGACGGACAAGAGACCCAGTACTTC.